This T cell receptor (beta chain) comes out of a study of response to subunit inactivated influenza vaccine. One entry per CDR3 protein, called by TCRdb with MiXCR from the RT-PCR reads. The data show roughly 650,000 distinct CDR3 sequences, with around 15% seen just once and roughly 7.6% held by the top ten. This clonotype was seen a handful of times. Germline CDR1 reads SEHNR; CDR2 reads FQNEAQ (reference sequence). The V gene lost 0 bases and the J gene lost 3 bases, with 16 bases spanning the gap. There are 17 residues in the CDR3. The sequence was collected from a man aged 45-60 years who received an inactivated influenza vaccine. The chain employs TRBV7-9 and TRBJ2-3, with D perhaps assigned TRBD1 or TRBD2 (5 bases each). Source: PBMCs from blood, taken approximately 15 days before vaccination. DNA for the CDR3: TGTGCCAGCAGCTTAGCGGGACCCACAGAACGGACAGATACGCAGTATTTT. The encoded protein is CASSLAGPTERTDTQYF.